This is a list of T cell receptor beta chains from one sample in a study of blood T cell repertoires in COVID-19. Repertoires were generated with immunoSEQ multiplex PCR, while TCRdb's copy carries only in-frame clones and drops some. The sample lists 25,000 to 35,000 clones; approximately 92% were seen once. The sample consisted of peripheral blood. The receptors here all came from a human donor with acute or convalescent COVID-19. The donor label of this sample is uncertain. Both conserved end residues are part of each CDR3. A D gene is named only where the DNA matches it firmly. Clone sizes are given selectively: once, few, many, or a class where the clone is expanded.

>NA|TRBJ2-5|NA|TRBV12-3/TRBV12-4
TGTGCCAGCGCGAGGGGGTCCGGGGAGACCCAGTACTTC
CASARGSGETQYF
>NA|TRBJ2-7|NA|TRBV20-1
TGCAGTGCCCACCAGGGAAACGAGCAGTACTTC
CSAHQGNEQYF
>NA|TRBJ1-1|NA|TRBV5-1
TGCGCCAGCAGCTTGGTAACCGCCCGGAGTGAAGCTTTCTTT
CASSLVTARSEAFF
>NA|TRBJ1-3|NA|TRBV9
TGTGCCAGCAGCGTATTAGCAACGCACTCTGGAAACACCATATATTTT
CASSVLATHSGNTIYF
>TRBD1|TRBJ2-7|NA|TRBV5-1
TGCGCCAGCAGCTTGGGGGACAGAGGACCCCACGAGCAGTACTTC
CASSLGDRGPHEQYF
>NA|TRBJ1-2|few|TRBV7-8
TGTGCCAGCAGCTTGAGGGAGGGGTATGGCTACACCTTC
CASSLREGYGYTF
>NA|TRBJ1-1|NA|TRBV2
TGTGCCAGCAGTGAAAGCAGATTGGAGAGGGAAGCTTTCTTT
CASSESRLEREAFF
>NA|TRBJ2-7|NA|TRBV15
TGTGCCACCAGCACCTTCACGAGTCCCTACGAGCAGTACTTC
CATSTFTSPYEQYF
>TRBD2|TRBJ2-7|NA|TRBV18
TGTGCCAGCTCGGACGGTACTAGCGGGAGCCTCAAGCAGTACTTC
CASSDGTSGSLKQYF
>TRBD1|TRBJ1-4|NA|TRBV7-9
TGTGCCAGCAGAACGGACAGGGGGCGCGATGAAAAACTGTTTTTT
CASRTDRGRDEKLFF